A single sample gave rise to the 2 T cell receptor beta chains below, sequenced in a study of response to subunit inactivated influenza vaccine. Each CDR3 protein gets one entry after TCRdb re-called the RT-PCR reads with MiXCR. The sample includes about 190,000 distinct CDR3 sequences, 13% to 15% seen only once; the top ten take approximately 25%. The sample here was CD8+ T cells sorted from PBMCs, taken roughly 5 days after vaccination. Receptors were obtained from a man between 50 and 59 years old who received an inactivated influenza vaccine.

This chain links TRBV10-3 with TRBJ2-1; D is unresolved. Germline V lookup: CDR1 ENHRY, CDR2 SYGVKD. V shed 8 bases and J shed 4 bases, with 3 bases lying between them. This CDR3 has 10 residues. CDR3 bases: TGTGCCATCGGGTACAATGAGCAGTTCTTC. Encoded protein: CAIGYNEQFF.

This clonotype was seen only a few times. The CDR3 sequence is CASSYGTQQFF. Written as DNA, the CDR3 is TGTGCCAGCAGTTACGGGACTCAGCAGTTCTTC. The rearrangement joins TRBV6-6 to TRBJ2-1; D might be TRBD2 (6 bases). V lost 2 bases and J lost 11, with 7 bases in between. CDR3 length equals 11 residues. Looked up from germline, CDR1 is MNHNY and CDR2 is SVGAGI (reference sequence).